Following are 30 T cell receptor beta chains from one sample sequenced in a study of T cell repertoires in cytomegalovirus infection. Antigens for these TCRs are unknown. TCRdb used MiXCR to reprocess the reads, holding one entry per CDR3 protein. This table holds 80,000 or so distinct CDR3 sequences, roughly 39% found once. The material sequenced was CD8+ T cells from cultured PBMCs, taken from culture after CMV antigen stimulation. The receptors here all came from a human donor in good health (CMV status not recorded). Some clones in this sample may be carry-over from other donors' samples.

The chain has TRBV7-9 and TRBJ2-5; possibly TRBD1 for D (5 bases). Trimming stripped 6 bases from V and 0 bases from J, with 11 bases between. Germline-derived CDR1 and CDR2 are SEHNR and FQNEAQ (reference sequence). CDR3 length equals 14 residues. The CDR3 nucleotides are TGTGCCAGCAGTCAAGCAGGGAACCAAGAGACCCAGTACTTC. This gives the protein CASSQAGNQETQYF.

This clonotype was observed a handful of times. The chain employs TRBV7-2 and TRBJ2-1; 8 bases agree with TRBD2. The V gene end was trimmed by 1 base and the J gene end by 12 bases; junction bases not matched to a gene: 11. This CDR3 contains 15 residues. CDR1 is SGHTA, CDR2 FQGNSA, per germline. CDR3 loop: CASSLGAGGPTGQFF. The CDR3 DNA sequence: TGTGCCAGCAGCTTAGGGGCGGGGGGCCCTACGGGGCAGTTCTTC.

This chain joins TRBV2 and TRBJ1-1, with 11 bases identical to TRBD1. In germline, CDR1 is SNHLY, CDR2 FYNNEI. Trimming cost V 4 bases and J 0 bases; bases outside gene matches: 13. CDR3 size: 19 residues. This CDR3 is CASSGGSGTGGFMNTEAFF. For the CDR3, the DNA is TGTGCCAGCAGTGGCGGCTCCGGGACAGGGGGGTTCATGAACACTGAAGCTTTCTTT. The full variable domain, completed using reference TRBV2 and TRBJ1-1, is EPEVTQTPSHQVTQMGQEVILRCVPISNHLYFYWYRQILGQKVEFLVSFYNNEISEKSEIFDDQFSVERPDGSNFTLKIRSTKLEDSAMYFCASSGGSGTGGFMNTEAFFGQGTRLTVV.

This clonotype was observed a handful of times. The chain uses TRBV19 and TRBJ2-1; D perhaps matches TRBD2 (6 bases). From germline, CDR1 is LNHDA and CDR2 SQIVND (reference sequence). Between the trimmed V and J ends, which lost 2 bases and 6 bases, there was a span of 11 bases. This CDR3 is 14 amino acids long. In DNA, the CDR3 is TGTGCCAGTAGTATAAAGGGACTGCGCAATGAGCAGTTCTTC. Translating gives CASSIKGLRNEQFF.

This clonotype was seen only a few times. The chain couples TRBV2 to TRBJ2-7; 8 nucleotides align to TRBD1. CDR1 and CDR2 from the germline V gene are SNHLY and FYNNEI. Trimming cost V 7 bases and J 2 bases; bases outside gene matches: 10. The CDR3 covers 15 residues. The DNA for the CDR3 is TGTGCCAGCAATCCACGGGACAGGCCGGCCTACGAGCAGTACTTC. It is translated as CASNPRDRPAYEQYF.

This clonotype has only a few counts. This chain uses TRBV12-3 or TRBV12-4 with TRBJ1-2, with D uncertain. Trimming stripped 0 bases from V and 8 bases from J, with 16 bases between. The CDR3 is made up of 15 amino acids. The DNA of the CDR3 is TGTGCCAGCAGTTTAGCGCGACGGACCTCCTGGGGCTACACCTTC. It codes for CASSLARRTSWGYTF.

This clonotype was observed many times. The CDR3 region is CASTETGREQFF. The CDR3 coding sequence is TGTGCCAGCACCGAAACGGGGCGTGAGCAGTTCTTC. This chain links TRBV7-6 with TRBJ2-1; possibly TRBD1 or TRBD2 for D (5 bases each). There are 12 residues in the CDR3. V was pared by 7 bases and J by 9 bases, with 13 bases between. Germline CDR1 SGHVS, CDR2 FNYEAQ.

This clonotype was counted a few times. The rearrangement links TRBV6-1 to TRBJ1-1, with 8 bases identical to TRBD1. V shed 7 bases and J 8 bases; nucleotides not matched to a gene: 12. Germline V gene lookup returns CDR1 MNHNS and CDR2 SASEGT. The CDR3 totals 14 residues. The CDR3 reads CASIGGYGDREAFF. CDR3 nucleotide sequence: TGTGCCAGCATCGGGGGTTATGGGGACAGGGAAGCTTTCTTT.

This chain uses TRBV7-9 with TRBJ2-6; possibly TRBD2 for D (6 bases). The CDR3 is made up of 15 amino acids. CDR1 SEHNR and CDR2 FQNEAQ come from the germline V gene (reference sequence). V was clipped by 5 bases and J by 1 base, with 9 bases between them. The CDR3 DNA reads as TGTGCCAGCAGCAAGCGGGCTTCTGGGGCCAACGTCCTGACTTTC. Amino acids: CASSKRASGANVLTF.

The chain joins TRBV27 to TRBJ2-3; possible D gene TRBD2, 6 bases. The CDR3 is 14 residues long. Germline assignment: CDR1 MNHEY and CDR2 SMNVEV (reference sequence). Trimming removed 1 base from V and 4 bases from J, with 9 bases in between. Here the CDR3 DNA reads TGTGCCAGCAGTTTATGGGGGGATCCAGATACGCAGTATTTT. Translation gives CASSLWGDPDTQYF.

J is TRBJ2-3 and V is TRBV18, with 8 bases fitting TRBD2. Trimming removed 3 bases from V and 4 bases from J; junction bases left unmatched: 6. This CDR3 has 15 amino acids. CDR1 KGHSH and CDR2 LQKENI come from the germline V gene. The CDR3 DNA reads as TGTGCCAGCTCACCCAGGACTAGCCCCCCAGATACGCAGTATTTT. Its translation is CASSPRTSPPDTQYF. The full variable domain, with the rest looked up from reference TRBV18 and TRBJ2-3, is NAGVMQNPRHLVRRRGQEARLRCSPMKGHSHVYWYRQLPEEGLKFMVYLQKENIIDESGMPKERFSAEFPKEGPSILRIQQVVRGDSAAYFCASSPRTSPPDTQYFGPGTRLTVL.

The genes are TRBV10-3 and TRBJ2-1, with 11 bases matching TRBD1. J gave up 7 bases and V 4 bases, and 15 bases lay outside the gene matches. Germline CDR1 is ENHRY and CDR2 is SYGVKD. This CDR3 comprises 18 residues. The CDR3 DNA follows: TGTGCCATCAGTGTTGTTTGGACAGGGGGCGCCTCGGGAAATGAGCAGTTCTTC. Translated: CAISVVWTGGASGNEQFF.

This clonotype has a handful of counts. The chain has TRBV7-1 and TRBJ2-3; 9 nucleotides line up with TRBD1. TRBV7-1 is reported as an ORF; its role is uncertain. CDR3 length: 16 amino acids. The V segment lost 3 bases and the J segment 0 bases; nucleotides outside the gene matches: 4. The chain's CDR3 is CASSSRTGDSTDTQYF. In DNA, the CDR3 is TGTGCCAGCAGCTCGAGGACAGGGGACAGCACAGATACGCAGTATTTT.

This clonotype was seen more than once but under ten times. This rearrangement joins TRBV12-3 or TRBV12-4 to TRBJ2-3, with a tentative D call TRBD2 (7 bases). The germline V and J ends were trimmed by 7 bases and 8 bases, with 13 bases remaining between them. The CDR3 is made up of 12 amino acids. The CDR3 coding sequence is TGTGCCAGCACTAGGGGGGGTGTTACGCAGTATTTT. Its protein product is CASTRGGVTQYF.

CDR3 loop: CASRPGPGNGYTF. The CDR3 DNA follows: TGTGCCAGTAGACCCGGGCCGGGAAATGGCTACACCTTC. The J gene is TRBJ1-2, the V gene TRBV19; D not resolved. Looked up from germline, CDR1 is LNHDA and CDR2 is SQIVND (reference sequence). The V end lost 6 bases, the J end lost 6 bases, and 14 bases lay between the germline ends. The CDR3 runs 13 residues.

CDR3 bases: TGTGCCAGCAGTTACTCGCTGCAGGGAGTAAGGAATGAGCAGTTCTTC. Translation: CASSYSLQGVRNEQFF. This sequence joins TRBV6-6 and TRBJ2-1; D is possibly TRBD1 or TRBD2 (5 bases each). The germline CDR1 and CDR2 sequences are MNHNY and SVGAGI (reference sequence). The CDR3 runs to 16 residues. V lost 0 bases and J 7 bases, leaving 16 bases between the germline ends.

This clonotype has just a few counts. The chain has TRBV6-1 and TRBJ2-7; D tentatively fits TRBD1 or TRBD2 (5 bases each). The CDR3 sequence is 13 residues long. The V end lost 4 bases, the J end lost 4 bases, and 11 bases lay between the germline ends. Per the germline V gene, CDR1 is MNHNS and CDR2 is SASEGT. The CDR3 DNA follows: TGTGCCAGCAGTGGGGACCTCGGGTACGAGCAGTACTTC. This translates into CASSGDLGYEQYF.

The chain carries TRBV2 and TRBJ1-2; no clear D. Germline CDR1 SNHLY, CDR2 FYNNEI. V gave up 0 bases and J gave up 4 bases, with 9 bases separating them. The CDR3 is made up of 14 amino acids. The CDR3: CASSEALSGYGYTF. CDR3 in DNA: TGTGCCAGCAGTGAAGCGCTCTCAGGCTATGGCTACACCTTC.

This chain links TRBV6-4 with TRBJ1-6, with 9 bases that match TRBD1. J gave up 8 bases and V 6 bases, and 14 bases lay outside the gene matches. CDR1 MRHNA and CDR2 SNTAGT come from the germline V gene. CDR3 length equals 17 residues. CDR3 loop: CASRNRGRLLSDSPLHF. CDR3 sequence (DNA): TGTGCCAGCAGGAACAGGGGGCGACTCCTTTCGGATTCACCCCTCCACTTT.

The chain has TRBV7-2 and TRBJ2-1; D gene uncertain. CDR1 is SGHTA and CDR2 is FQGNSA in the germline V gene. The CDR3 totals 12 residues. V gave up 1 base and J gave up 7 bases, with 5 bases separating them. The CDR3 DNA reads TGTGCCAGCAGCTTAGATTCAAATGAGCAGTTCTTC. As protein: CASSLDSNEQFF. Using reference TRBV7-2 and TRBJ2-1 for the parts outside the CDR3, the full variable domain is GAGVSQSPSNKVTEKGKDVELRCDPISGHTALYWYRQSLGQGLEFLIYFQGNSAPDKSGLPSDRFSAERTGGSVSTLTIQRTQQEDSAVYLCASSLDSNEQFFGPGTRLTVL.

J is TRBJ2-1 and V is TRBV13; either TRBD1 or TRBD2 may fit D (5 bases each). Germline CDR1 and CDR2: PRHDT and FYEKMQ (reference sequence). The CDR3 totals 13 residues. V gave up 10 bases and J gave up 5 bases, with 15 bases separating them. The CDR3 sequence: CATAARGHNEQFF. DNA for the CDR3: TGTGCCACTGCCGCTCGGGGCCACAATGAGCAGTTCTTC.

This clonotype appeared many times. This chain joins TRBV12-3 or TRBV12-4 and TRBJ1-2, with no clear D. Between the trimmed V and J ends, which lost 4 bases and 8 bases, there was a span of 14 bases. The CDR3 is made up of 13 amino acids. Written as DNA, the CDR3 is TGTGCCAGCAGTTATTCAATGACCGGGGGCTACACCTTC. It specifies CASSYSMTGGYTF.

V is TRBV6-6 and J is TRBJ2-7; the D gene is possibly TRBD2 (6 bases). This CDR3 is built from 16 residues. Trimming cost V 5 bases and J 3 bases, with 20 bases left between them. Germline lookup yields CDR1 MNHNY and CDR2 SVGAGI (reference sequence). The CDR3 DNA follows: TGTGCCAGCAGTGAGGACTGGGCACGGGGGATCTACGAGCAGTACTTC. This gives the protein CASSEDWARGIYEQYF.

This clonotype was seen only a few times. The V gene is TRBV4-1, the J gene TRBJ1-1; TRBD1 might be the D (5 bases). The ends were cut back, 6 bases at V and 2 bases at J, with 10 bases in the middle. CDR1 is MGHRA and CDR2 is YSYEKL in the germline V gene. The CDR3 length is 13 residues. As DNA, the CDR3 is TGCGCCAGCAGTCCCGACAGCAACACTGAAGCTTTCTTT. It codes for CASSPDSNTEAFF.

This clonotype was counted a few times. V usage is TRBV7-9 and J usage is TRBJ1-6, with D possibly matching TRBD1 (5 bases). CDR3 length: 14 residues. In germline, CDR1 is SEHNR, CDR2 FQNEAQ (reference sequence). The CDR3 DNA reads TGTCTTCCGGGACCAATCTCCTATAATTCACCCCTCCACTTT. Protein product: CLPGPISYNSPLHF.

About this clonotype: The junction departs from germline at one end; a sequencing error may be responsible. V and J are TRBV12-3 or TRBV12-4 and TRBJ2-1; D gene unclear. CDR3 size: 13 residues. The CDR3 DNA sequence: TGTACCAGCAGTTTTTCGCAAAACAATGAGCAGTTCTTC. Its protein product is CTSSFSQNNEQFF.

J is TRBJ1-1 and V is TRBV5-4, with D maybe TRBD1 (5 bases). From germline, CDR1 is SGHNT and CDR2 YYREEE (reference sequence). The CDR3 covers 13 residues. V was shortened by 6 bases and J by 0 bases, with 9 bases between the two germline ends. The CDR3 DNA follows: TGTGCCAGCACCCTGGGGGTGAACACTGAAGCTTTCTTT. Its protein product is CASTLGVNTEAFF.

The J gene is TRBJ2-7, the V gene TRBV28; D tentatively fits TRBD1 or TRBD2 (5 bases each). V lost 1 base to trimming and J lost 3 bases, with 16 bases between them. CDR1 is MDHEN, CDR2 SYDVKM, per germline. This CDR3 spans 16 amino acids. The CDR3 reads CASSLSPRGVNYEQYF. In DNA form, the CDR3 reads TGTGCCAGCAGTTTATCCCCCCGGGGCGTCAACTACGAGCAGTACTTC.

This clonotype has at least ten counts. The V call is TRBV7-2, the J call TRBJ1-6; 7 bases map to TRBD1. J gave up 2 bases and V 5 bases, and 12 bases lay outside the gene matches. The CDR3 is made up of 18 amino acids. Germline V gene lookup returns CDR1 SGHTA and CDR2 FQGNSA. The CDR3 DNA sequence: TGTGCCAGCAGCACCAGACAGGGATGGAGTACCTATAATTCACCCCTCCACTTT. It encodes CASSTRQGWSTYNSPLHF. The variable domain in full, completed from reference TRBV7-2 and TRBJ1-6, reads GAGVSQSPSNKVTEKGKDVELRCDPISGHTALYWYRQSLGQGLEFLIYFQGNSAPDKSGLPSDRFSAERTGGSVSTLTIQRTQQEDSAVYLCASSTRQGWSTYNSPLHFGNGTRLTVT.

This sequence joins TRBV5-4 and TRBJ2-2; 9 positions agree with TRBD1. Trimming cost V 3 bases and J 3 bases; bases outside gene matches: 9. Looked up from germline, CDR1 is SGHNT and CDR2 is YYREEE (reference sequence). The CDR3 runs to 17 residues. The CDR3 DNA is TGTGCCAGCAGCTCCCTCCCCGACAGGGGGTACACCGGGGAGCTGTTTTTT. Its protein product is CASSSLPDRGYTGELFF.